Listed here are 21 T cell receptor beta chains from one sample, sequenced in a study of kidney transplant recipient with SARS-CoV-2 infection. Each CDR3 protein is one row after TCRdb ran MiXCR on the reads. The table lists about 250,000 distinct CDR3 sequences, under 35% of them singletons, with roughly 7% in the top ten. This material consisted of a blood sample, taken at baseline and on roughly day 110 from a kidney transplant recipient. These receptor sequences come from a male patient aged 25-45 years who had COVID-19 and was a kidney transplant recipient. Some T cells may be transferred from the graft donor.

Many counts were recorded for this clonotype. The V call is TRBV4-1, the J call TRBJ2-2; TRBD2 agrees at 10 bases. Germline trimming cut 1 base from V and 5 bases from J; bases unmatched to any gene: 10. In germline, CDR1 is MGHRA, CDR2 YSYEKL. This CDR3 has 18 amino acids. CDR3: CASSQGIASGSRTGELFF. The CDR3 DNA reads TGCGCCAGCAGCCAAGGTATAGCTAGCGGGAGTCGGACCGGGGAGCTGTTTTTT.

This clonotype occurred many times. This rearrangement joins TRBV12-2 to TRBJ1-2. TRBV12-2 has pseudogene status. This CDR3 is built from 17 residues. The CDR3 DNA is TGTGCAAGTCGCATCGCGTTGACTCCACGAAAGACCTATGGCTACACCTTC. This sequence encodes CASRIALTPRKTYGYTF.

This clonotype has a count of ten or more. This chain uses TRBV3-1 with TRBJ2-2; D is ambiguous. Germline lookup yields CDR1 LGHDT and CDR2 YNNKEL (reference sequence). The CDR3 sequence is 18 residues long. V was clipped by 5 bases and J by 5 bases, with 24 bases between them. DNA for the CDR3: TGTGCCAGCAGCTCTCAAATTCCCATTTCAGGCTTGACCGGGGAGCTGTTTTTT. Translated: CASSSQIPISGLTGELFF.

In the case of this clonotype: This could be a read error, since a much larger clone is one nucleotide away. The chain links TRBV28 to TRBJ1-2, with 12 bases fitting TRBD1. The CDR3 sequence is 17 residues long. Germline values: CDR1 MDHEN, CDR2 SYDVKM. V was pared by 6 bases and J by 4 bases, with 12 bases of the junction left unmatched. The CDR3 sequence is CASSQWDRGRVSYGYTF. In DNA form, the CDR3 reads TGTGCCAGCAGCCAATGGGACAGGGGGCGAGTAAGCTATGGCTACACCTTC.

As regards this clonotype: A much larger clone lies a single base off, so this may be a read error. V gene TRBV27 combines with J gene TRBJ2-2; 12 positions match TRBD2. CDR1 and CDR2 (germline): MNHEY, SMNVEV (reference sequence). This CDR3 contains 17 residues. Trimming cost V 0 bases and J 9 bases; bases outside gene matches: 8. This CDR3 reads CASSLSPSGRGLRELFF. The CDR3 DNA reads TGTGCCAGCAGTTTATCACCTAGCGGGAGGGGTCTCAGGGAGCTGTTTTTT.

This clonotype showed up many times. V is TRBV12-2 and J is TRBJ1-2. TRBV12-2 is flagged as a pseudogene. This CDR3 is built from 17 residues. This CDR3 is CASRWKKTPRKTYGYTF. CDR3 bases: TGTGCAAGTCGCTGGAAGAAGACTCCACGAAAGACCTATGGCTACACCTTC.

This clonotype was seen many times. V is TRBV4-3 and J is TRBJ1-3; 8 bases are a match to TRBD1. With V trimmed by 4 bases and J by 1 base, 0 bases remained unmatched. The germline V gene encodes CDR1 LGHNA and CDR2 YSLEER. This CDR3 spans 14 amino acids. The DNA for the CDR3 is TGCGCCAGCAGCCGGACAGGGTCTGGAAACACCATATATTTT. It specifies CASSRTGSGNTIYF.

This clonotype came up many times. The V call is TRBV18, the J call TRBJ2-7; the D gene is possibly TRBD1 (6 bases). Germline CDR1 and CDR2: KGHSH and LQKENI. This CDR3 contains 16 residues. Between the trimmed V and J ends, which lost 2 bases and 1 base, there was a span of 15 bases. Here the CDR3 DNA reads TGTGCCAGCTCACCAAGGATCAGGGGAGTGTCCTACGAGCAGTACTTC. Translated: CASSPRIRGVSYEQYF.

This clonotype was seen repeatedly, ten times or more. V gene TRBV27 combines with J gene TRBJ2-5, with 7 bases identical to TRBD1. CDR3 size: 15 residues. Germline CDR1 and CDR2: MNHEY and SMNVEV (reference sequence). The trim removed 6 bases at V and 1 base at J, leaving 8 bases unmatched. The CDR3 coding sequence is TGTGCCAGCAGGGCCCCCAACAGGGGCCAAGAGACCCAGTACTTC. Translation gives CASRAPNRGQETQYF.

With regard to this clonotype: A much larger clone is a single base away; this may be a read error. Given the absence of the conserved phenylalanine or tryptophan at the CDR3 end, a read error is likely. The V gene is TRBV16, the J gene TRBJ1-2, with D uncertain. CDR1 is KGHSY and CDR2 is FQNENV in the germline V gene. This CDR3 comprises 17 residues. V shed 4 bases and J shed 4 bases, with 22 bases lying between them. CDR3 DNA sequence: TGTGCCAGCAGCCGGCAAACGGTCGTTAGAAAGACCTATGGCTACACCTCC. Protein: CASSRQTVVRKTYGYTS.

As regards this clonotype: This may be a read error, as it is one base from a much larger clone. This chain joins TRBV7-2 and TRBJ1-4; D might be TRBD1 (5 bases). The germline V gene encodes CDR1 SGHTA and CDR2 FQGNSA. CDR3 length: 14 residues. The CDR3 loop reads CASSLRDGNEKLLF. CDR3 DNA: TGTGCCAGCAGCTTAAGGGACGGAAATGAAAAACTGCTTTTT.

A word on this clonotype: Being one base from a much bigger clone, this may be a read error. This chain links TRBV27 with TRBJ2-4, with TRBD2 identical over 8 bases. The J call may be mistaken, given a closer DNA end match to TRBJ2-7. This CDR3 has 15 amino acids. CDR1 is MNHEY, CDR2 SMNVEV, per germline (reference sequence). For the CDR3, the DNA is TGTGCCAGCAGTGCCCGTTCGGGAGGGAGGCCCGAGCAGTACTTC. Translating it yields CASSARSGGRPEQYF.

As for this clonotype: A much larger clone differs from this one at a single base, so this may be a read error. The conserved final phenylalanine or tryptophan is absent from the CDR3, which likely points to a read error. The chain is built from TRBV7-6 and TRBJ1-5, with D uncertain. V was cut by 6 bases and J by 4 bases, with 10 bases left in between. This CDR3 is 13 amino acids long. CDR1 SGHVS and CDR2 FNYEAQ come from the germline V gene. CDR3 in amino acids: CASSWAENQPQHL. The CDR3 region has the DNA TGTGCCAGCAGTTGGGCCGAGAATCAGCCCCAGCATCTT.

As to this clonotype: A much larger clone is a single base away; this may be a read error. The DNA of the CDR3 is TGTGTCAGCAGCGCCTTCCGTCAGCCCCAGCATTTT. It codes for CVSSAFRQPQHF. The chain employs TRBV28 and TRBJ1-5, with D uncertain. Germline CDR1 reads MDHEN; CDR2 reads SYDVKM. This CDR3 spans 12 amino acids. Filled out from reference TRBV28 and TRBJ1-5, the complete variable domain reads DVKVTQSSRYLVKRTGEKVFLECVQDMDHENMFWYRQDPGLGLRLIYFSYDVKMKEKGDIPEGYSVSREKKERFSLILESASTNQTSMYLCVSSAFRQPQHFGDGTRLSIL.

This clonotype showed up many times. The chain recombines TRBV9 with TRBJ1-2; no reliable D call. The V end lost 0 bases, the J end lost 3 bases, and 9 bases lay between the germline ends. The germline V gene has CDR1 SGDLS and CDR2 YYNGEE. The CDR3 is 14 residues long. CDR3 nucleotides: TGTGCCAGCAGCGTAGCATCGGGATACTATGGCTACACCTTC. Its protein is CASSVASGYYGYTF.

This clonotype has a count of ten or more. The chain recombines TRBV2 with TRBJ2-7, with 9 bases that match TRBD1. Trimming at V came to 6 bases and at J to 5 bases, leaving 8 bases not matched to a gene. The germline gives CDR1 SNHLY, CDR2 FYNNEI. This CDR3 has 14 amino acids. CDR3 region: CASRWGQGGDEQYF. The CDR3, as DNA: TGTGCCAGCAGGTGGGGACAGGGTGGGGACGAGCAGTACTTC.

A word on this clonotype: A much larger clone differs by one base, so this may be a read error. The chain recombines TRBV14 with TRBJ2-5; a possible D gene is TRBD2 (6 bases). Germline loops: CDR1 SGHDN, CDR2 FVKESK. This CDR3 spans 13 amino acids. CDR3 in amino acids: CASSQWRGEAQYF. The CDR3 nucleotides read TGTGCCAGCAGCCAATGGCGGGGAGAGGCCCAGTACTTC.

This clonotype has at least ten counts. The chain is built from TRBV9 and TRBJ2-5; 16 bases align to TRBD2. This CDR3 contains 20 residues. Germline loops: CDR1 SGDLS, CDR2 YYNGEE. The J segment lost 2 bases and the V segment lost 0 bases, leaving 10 bases of the junction unmatched. The CDR3 region has the DNA TGTGCCAGCAGCGTAGCCGCGACGGGGGGACTAGCGGGAGGGCAAGAGACCCAGTACTTC. This codes for CASSVAATGGLAGGQETQYF.

In this sample, this clonotype turned up many times. This chain uses TRBV11-3 with TRBJ1-2; D is unclear. The V and J ends lost 5 bases and 4 bases respectively, with 23 bases between them. Germline CDR1 is SGHNT and CDR2 is YENEEA. The CDR3 extends over 17 amino acids. Here the CDR3 DNA reads TGTGCCAGCAGCACGAAAAGCGATCTCGGAAAGACCTATGGCTACACCTTC. Protein product: CASSTKSDLGKTYGYTF.

This clonotype was counted once. The junction and the germline gene differ at one end; a read error may be behind it. J is TRBJ2-3 and V is TRBV3-1, with TRBD1 identical over 7 bases. Germline V CDR1 and CDR2: LGHDT, YNNKEL (reference sequence). The CDR3 loop spans 16 amino acids. CDR3 nucleotide sequence: TGTGCCAACAGCCTTACTCCGACAGGGATCACGGATACGCAGTATTTT. This translates into CANSLTPTGITDTQYF.

To note about this clonotype: Given a much more abundant clone one base away, this may be a read error. J is TRBJ2-7 and V is TRBV5-8; D unresolved. The V gene's germline CDR1 is SGHTS and CDR2 YDEGEE. The CDR3 is 13 residues long. The CDR3 DNA is TGTGTCAGCAGCATTGACTCTTCCTACGAGCAGTACTTC. As protein: CVSSIDSSYEQYF. Combining the CDR3 with reference TRBV5-8 and TRBJ2-7 gives the whole variable domain EAGVTQSPTHLIKTRGQQATLRCSPISGHTSVYWYQQALGLGLQFLLWYDEGEERNRGNFPPRFSGRQFPNYSSELNVNALELEDSALYLCVSSIDSSYEQYFGPGTRLTVT.